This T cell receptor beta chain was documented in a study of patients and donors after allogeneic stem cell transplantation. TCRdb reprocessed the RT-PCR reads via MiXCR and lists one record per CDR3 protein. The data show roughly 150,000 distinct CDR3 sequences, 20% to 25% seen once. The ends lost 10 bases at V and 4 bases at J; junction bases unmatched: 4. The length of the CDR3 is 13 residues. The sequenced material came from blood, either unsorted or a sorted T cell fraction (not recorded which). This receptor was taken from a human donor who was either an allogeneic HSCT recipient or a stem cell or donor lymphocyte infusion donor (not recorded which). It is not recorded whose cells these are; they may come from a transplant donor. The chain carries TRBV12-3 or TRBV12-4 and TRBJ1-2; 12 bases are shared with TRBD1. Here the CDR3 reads CATRDRGPYGYTF. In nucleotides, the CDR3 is TGTGCCACCCGGGACAGGGGGCCCTATGGCTACACCTTC.